This TCR beta chain was identified during a study of T cell responses to AZD1222 COVID-19 vaccine. Study conclusions and caveats: Donors were mostly white British, more females; clonal diversity possibly underestimated. Without day 14 samples, only post-peak T cell repertoires were studied.

Using immunoSEQ multiplex PCR, the repertoire was profiled, and TCRdb retains in-frame clones only, with some absent. Among roughly 120,000 clones listed, more than 85% were seen once. Germline CDR1 reads PRHDT; CDR2 reads FYEKMQ (reference sequence). The CDR3 runs to 14 residues. The V gene lost 0 bases and the J gene lost 4 bases, with 8 bases spanning the gap. On this clone: No antigen is known for it.

This rearrangement joins TRBV13 to TRBJ2-3; D uncertain. Sequencing used peripheral blood, obtained on day 0 of AZD1222 vaccination. The clonotype originates from an adult in good health. The CDR3 protein is CASSLGGMADTQYF. In DNA form, the CDR3 reads TGTGCCAGCAGCTTAGGCGGAATGGCAGATACGCAGTATTTT.